This T cell receptor beta chain was observed in a study of blood T cell repertoires in COVID-19. Study summary: Sites in the United States, Italy and Spain provided acute and convalescent COVID-19 samples. The cDNA or gDNA used as material had been derived from T cells, B-cell-depleted T cells, or PBMCs.

Germline assignment: CDR1 SGHTA and CDR2 FQGNSA. The CDR3 runs to 13 residues. V gave up 8 bases and J gave up 3 bases, with 14 bases separating them. Authors' processing steps: It was from reference gene primer amplification that nucleated cell counts were estimated. The assay was immunoSEQ multiplex PCR, and TCRdb's table has in-frame clones only and misses some. V, J and clone size derive from that table, while D and trimming were established from the DNA sequence. This sample has 270,000 or so clones; roughly 89% occur once, and the top ten carry 3%. This chain connects TRBV7-2 to TRBJ2-7, with D possibly TRBD1 on 6 matching bases. The source material was peripheral blood. The sequence was obtained from a woman aged 25-40 years with active or convalescent COVID-19. CDR3: CASSLNRDYEQYF. The CDR3 DNA reads as TGTGCCAGCTCCCTCAACAGGGACTACGAGCAGTACTTC.